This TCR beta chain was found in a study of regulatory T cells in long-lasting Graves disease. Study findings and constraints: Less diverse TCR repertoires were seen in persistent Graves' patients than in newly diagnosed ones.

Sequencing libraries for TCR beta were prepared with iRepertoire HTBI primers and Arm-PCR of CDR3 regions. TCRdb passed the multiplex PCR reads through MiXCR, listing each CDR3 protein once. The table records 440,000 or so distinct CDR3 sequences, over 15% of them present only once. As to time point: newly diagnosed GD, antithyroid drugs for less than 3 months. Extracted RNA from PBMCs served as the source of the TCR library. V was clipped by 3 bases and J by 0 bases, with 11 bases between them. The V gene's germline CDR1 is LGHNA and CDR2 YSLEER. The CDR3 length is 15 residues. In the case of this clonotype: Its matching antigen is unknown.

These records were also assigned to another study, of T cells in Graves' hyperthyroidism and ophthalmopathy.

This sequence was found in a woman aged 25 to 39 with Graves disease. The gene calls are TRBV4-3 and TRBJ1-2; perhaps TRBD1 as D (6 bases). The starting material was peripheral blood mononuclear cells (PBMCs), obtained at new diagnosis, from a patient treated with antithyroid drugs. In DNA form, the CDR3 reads TGCGCCAGCAGCCAGGGGGGGGGCGCTAACTATGGCTACACCTTC. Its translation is CASSQGGGANYGYTF.